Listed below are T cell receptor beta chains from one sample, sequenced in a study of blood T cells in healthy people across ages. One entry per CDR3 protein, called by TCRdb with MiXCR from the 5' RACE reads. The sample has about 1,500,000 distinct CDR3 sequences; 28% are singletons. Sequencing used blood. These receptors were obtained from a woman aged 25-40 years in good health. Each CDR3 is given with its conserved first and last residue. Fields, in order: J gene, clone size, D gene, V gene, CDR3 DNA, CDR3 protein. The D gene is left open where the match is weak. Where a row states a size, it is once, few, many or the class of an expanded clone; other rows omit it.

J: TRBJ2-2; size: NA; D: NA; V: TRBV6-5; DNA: TGTGCCAGCAGTCCTTCTAGATTACCTACCGGGGAGCTGTTTTTT; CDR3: CASSPSRLPTGELFF
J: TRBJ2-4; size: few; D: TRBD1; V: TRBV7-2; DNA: TGTGCCAGCAGCTTAGGGGACAGGGGCCTAGCCAAAAACATTCAGTACTTC; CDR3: CASSLGDRGLAKNIQYF
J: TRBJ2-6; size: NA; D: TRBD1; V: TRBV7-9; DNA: TGTGCCAGCAGTCCCACAGGGGTGAACTCTGGGGCCAACGTCCTGGCTTTC; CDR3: CASSPTGVNSGANVLAF
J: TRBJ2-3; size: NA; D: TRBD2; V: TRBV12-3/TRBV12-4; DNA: TGTGCCAGCACCCCCGGACTAGCGGGGAGCACAGATGCGCAGTATTTT; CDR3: CASTPGLAGSTDAQYF
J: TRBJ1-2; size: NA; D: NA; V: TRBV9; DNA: TGTGCCAGCAGCCCCAAGGCGATAACTAACTATGGCTACACCTTC; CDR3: CASSPKAITNYGYTF
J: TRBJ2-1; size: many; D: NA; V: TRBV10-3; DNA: TGTGCCATCAGGGGGACGGACTACAATGAGCAGTTCTTC; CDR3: CAIRGTDYNEQFF
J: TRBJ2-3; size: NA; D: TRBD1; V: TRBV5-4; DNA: TGTGCCGGCAGCTCAGGGGGCAGGGCAGATACGCAGTATTTT; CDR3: CAGSSGGRADTQYF
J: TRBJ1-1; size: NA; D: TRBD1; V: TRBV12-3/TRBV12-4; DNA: TGTGCCAGCAGTTTAGAAGGTTTCCGGGACAGTGAAGCTTTCTTT; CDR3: CASSLEGFRDSEAFF
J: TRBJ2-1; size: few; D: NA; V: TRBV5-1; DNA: TGCGCCAGCAAAGGCAGGGCTACTCCGAGCTCCTACAATGAGCAGTTCTTC; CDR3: CASKGRATPSSYNEQFF
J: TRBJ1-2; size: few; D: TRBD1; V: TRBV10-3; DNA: TGTGCCGTCAGTGAGTCTGGACAGGGGGAGTCTGGCTACACCTTC; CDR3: CAVSESGQGESGYTF
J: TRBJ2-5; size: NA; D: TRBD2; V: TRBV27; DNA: TGTGCCAGCAGTCACTACTCAAGGACTAGCGGGATTAATGAGCAGTACTTC; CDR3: CASSHYSRTSGINEQYF
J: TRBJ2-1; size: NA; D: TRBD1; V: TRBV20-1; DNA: TGCAGTGCTCACCTACAGGGGGCACACGACCCGAATGAGCAGTTCTTC; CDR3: CSAHLQGAHDPNEQFF
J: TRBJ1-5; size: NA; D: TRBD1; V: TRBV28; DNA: TGTGCCAGTCAAGTTTGGACAGGGGTCAATCAGCCCCAGCATTTT; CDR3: CASQVWTGVNQPQHF
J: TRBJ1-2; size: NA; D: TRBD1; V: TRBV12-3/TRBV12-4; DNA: TGTGCCAGCATGGGACAGGGAGCGGGAAATGATGGCTACACCTTC; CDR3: CASMGQGAGNDGYTF
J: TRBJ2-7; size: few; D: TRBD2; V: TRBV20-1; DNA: TGCAGTGCTACCAAAGCGGGGGGGTCCTACGAGCAGTACTTC; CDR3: CSATKAGGSYEQYF
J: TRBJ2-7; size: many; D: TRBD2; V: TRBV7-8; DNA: TGTGCCAGCAGCTTAGCGAGACTAGCGGGGGCCTACGAGCAGTACTTC; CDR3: CASSLARLAGAYEQYF
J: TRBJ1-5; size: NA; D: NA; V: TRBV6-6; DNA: TGTGCCAGCAGTTACCCGGACGGGCAGTCTTCCAATCAGCCCCAGCATTTT; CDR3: CASSYPDGQSSNQPQHF
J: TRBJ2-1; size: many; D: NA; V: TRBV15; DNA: TGTGCCACCAGCACGGGGAGCTCCTACAATGAGCAGTTCTTC; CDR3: CATSTGSSYNEQFF
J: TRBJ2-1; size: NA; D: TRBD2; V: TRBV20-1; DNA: TGCAGTGCCCCCGGGACTAGCGCTGACAATGAGCAGTTCTTC; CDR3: CSAPGTSADNEQFF
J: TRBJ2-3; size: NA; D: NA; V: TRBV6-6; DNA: TGTGCCGGCAGTAGTCTGGGGGCTGATACGCAGTATTTT; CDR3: CAGSSLGADTQYF
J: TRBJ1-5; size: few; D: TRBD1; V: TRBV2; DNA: TGTGCCAGCAGTCCAGGACAGGGGACAGCCCAGCATTTT; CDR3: CASSPGQGTAQHF
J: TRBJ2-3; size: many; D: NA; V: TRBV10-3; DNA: TGTGCCACCTGGCCCGGGACTTCGACAGATACGCAGTATTTT; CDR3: CATWPGTSTDTQYF
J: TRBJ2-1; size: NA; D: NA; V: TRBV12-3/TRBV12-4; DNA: TGTGCCAGCAGCGAGAGAGGGCAGGGGATACAGTTCTTC; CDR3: CASSERGQGIQFF
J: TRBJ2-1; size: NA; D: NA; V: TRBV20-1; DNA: TGCAGTGCTAGAGACGGGCCGCTCCACAATGAGCAGTTCTTC; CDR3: CSARDGPLHNEQFF
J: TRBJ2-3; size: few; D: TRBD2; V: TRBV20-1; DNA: TGCAGTGCTAGTCCGACTAGCGGGGGGGCTGAGAGGTATTTT; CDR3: CSASPTSGGAERYF
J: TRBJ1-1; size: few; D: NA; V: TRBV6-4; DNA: TGTGCCAGCAGGCAGGAGGCAACGCCGAACACTGAAGCTTTCTTT; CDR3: CASRQEATPNTEAFF
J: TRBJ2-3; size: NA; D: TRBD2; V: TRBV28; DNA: TGTGCCAGCATATTTAGCGGGGTAGCAGATACGCAGTATTTT; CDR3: CASIFSGVADTQYF
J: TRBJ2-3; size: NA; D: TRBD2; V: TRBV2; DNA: TGTGCCAGTCAAAGACTAGCAGTTAGCACAGATACGCAGTATTTT; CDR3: CASQRLAVSTDTQYF
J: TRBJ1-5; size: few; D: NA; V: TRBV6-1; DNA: TGTGCCAGCAGCCTGGGGGGGACCCTCCACCGTAGCAATCAGCCCCAGCATTTT; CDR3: CASSLGGTLHRSNQPQHF